These T cell receptor beta chains were read from a single sample in a study of cytomegalovirus exposure and HLA in healthy donors. Here immunoSEQ multiplex PCR was the method, and the copy in TCRdb shows in-frame clones only, minus some. The sample holds some 120,000 clones, about 83% seen once. The sample taken for sequencing was PBMCs. All receptors derive from a man aged 25-45 years in good health and CMV-seronegative. Each CDR3 is given with its conserved first and last residue. A D gene is named only where the DNA matches it firmly. A row's size may be missing; if present it is once, few, many or a size class.

>TRBV27|TRBJ2-7|14|once|NA
TGTGCCAGCAGTTTAATTAAATCCTCCTACGAGCAGTACTTC
CASSLIKSSYEQYF
>TRBV14|TRBJ2-2|16|NA|TRBD1
TGTGCCAGCAGCCAAGAACAGGGGTTGATCACCGGGGAGCTGTTTTTT
CASSQEQGLITGELFF
>TRBV7-9|TRBJ1-1|15|NA|TRBD1
TGTGCCAGCAGCCCCCGGGACAGGGCGAACACTGAAGCTTTCTTT
CASSPRDRANTEAFF
>TRBV4-3|TRBJ2-1|17|few|NA
TGCGCCAGCAGCCAATTTGCCCGGGGGAGCTCCTACAATGAGCAGTTCTTC
CASSQFARGSSYNEQFF
>TRBV5-1|TRBJ1-1|14|few|NA
TGCGCCAGCAGCAGTGGACGGGAGAACACTGAAGCTTTCTTT
CASSSGRENTEAFF
>TRBV9|TRBJ2-5|14|once|NA
TGTGCCAGCAGCGTACGAGGGACTCAAGAGACCCAGTACTTC
CASSVRGTQETQYF
>TRBV6-4|TRBJ2-6|16|NA|TRBD1
TGTGCCAGCAGTGCGGGACAGGGAAGTGGGGCCAACGTCCTGACTTTC
CASSAGQGSGANVLTF
>TRBV9|TRBJ2-7|16|NA|TRBD1
TGTGCCAGCAGCGTAGGATCAGGAGGGACAGGGGTCGAGCAGTACTTC
CASSVGSGGTGVEQYF
>TRBV29-1|TRBJ1-2|12|NA|TRBD1
TGCAGCGTAAACAGGGGTCCCTATGGCTACACCTTC
CSVNRGPYGYTF
>TRBV6-5|TRBJ1-5|15|once|TRBD1
TGTGCCAGCAGTTGGACAGGAGATAGCAATCAGCCCCAGCATTTT
CASSWTGDSNQPQHF
>TRBV6-5|TRBJ1-3|13|NA|NA
TGTGCCAGCAGCCAGACTGGGAGAAGCACCATATATTTT
CASSQTGRSTIYF
>TRBV7-9|TRBJ1-6|16|NA|TRBD1
TGTGCCAGCAGCGTAGCAGGGGGTTCTGGAAATTCACCCCTCCACTTT
CASSVAGGSGNSPLHF
>TRBV5-1|TRBJ2-7|14|NA|NA
TGCGCCAGCAGCCCGGCGGGGAAGGGCTACGAGCAGTACTTC
CASSPAGKGYEQYF
>TRBV5-1|TRBJ1-2|15|NA|NA
TGCGCCAGCAGCCCTCGAGAGACAGTCCGTTATGGCTACACCTTC
CASSPRETVRYGYTF
>TRBV30|TRBJ2-2|14|NA|TRBD1
TGTGCCGGATCGGGGACAGGGTACACCGGGGAGCTGTTTTTT
CAGSGTGYTGELFF
>TRBV10-3|TRBJ1-5|15|NA|NA
TGTGCCATCAGTGACGGATCGAGGGTAAATCAGCCCCAGCATTTT
CAISDGSRVNQPQHF
>TRBV10-3|TRBJ1-1|14|NA|NA
TGTGCCATCAGTCTGGGAGGACCGAACACTGAAGCTTTCTTT
CAISLGGPNTEAFF
>TRBV30|TRBJ2-1|15|NA|NA
TGTGCCTGGACGGAGGGGACCAGCTCCTACAATGAGCAGTTCTTC
CAWTEGTSSYNEQFF
>TRBV30|TRBJ1-6|14|NA|NA
TGTGCCTGGAGTCTTGGGCGGGGCGGTTCACCCCTCCACTTT
CAWSLGRGGSPLHF
>TRBV7-2|TRBJ1-2|13|NA|NA
TGTGCCAGCAGCTCTCCAGGCAACTATGGCTACACCTTC
CASSSPGNYGYTF